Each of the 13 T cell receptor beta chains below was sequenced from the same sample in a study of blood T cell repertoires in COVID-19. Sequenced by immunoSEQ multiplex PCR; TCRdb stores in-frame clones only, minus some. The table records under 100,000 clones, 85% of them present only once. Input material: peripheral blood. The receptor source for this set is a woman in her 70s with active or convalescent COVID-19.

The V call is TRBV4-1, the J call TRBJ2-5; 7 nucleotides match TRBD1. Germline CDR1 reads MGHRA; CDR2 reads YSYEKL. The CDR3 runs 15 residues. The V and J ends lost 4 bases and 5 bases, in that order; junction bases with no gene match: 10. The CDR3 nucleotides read TGCGCCAGCAGCCGTGACAGGGAAGGCTACGAGACCCAGTACTTC. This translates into CASSRDREGYETQYF.

CDR3 region: CASSPPGLPNTEAFF. As DNA, the CDR3 is TGTGCCAGCAGCCCCCCGGGACTTCCGAACACTGAAGCTTTCTTT. This chain uses TRBV11-2 with TRBJ1-1, with D perhaps matching TRBD1 (5 bases). Germline-derived CDR1 and CDR2 are SGHAT and FQNNGV. Trimming removed 5 bases at V and 1 base at J, with 14 bases between. The CDR3 contains 15 residues.

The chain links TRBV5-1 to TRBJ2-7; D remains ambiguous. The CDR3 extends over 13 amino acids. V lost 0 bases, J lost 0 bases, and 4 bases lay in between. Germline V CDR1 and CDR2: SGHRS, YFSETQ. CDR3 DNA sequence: TGCGCCAGCAGCTTGGCCGTCTCCTACGAGCAGTACTTC. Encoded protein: CASSLAVSYEQYF.

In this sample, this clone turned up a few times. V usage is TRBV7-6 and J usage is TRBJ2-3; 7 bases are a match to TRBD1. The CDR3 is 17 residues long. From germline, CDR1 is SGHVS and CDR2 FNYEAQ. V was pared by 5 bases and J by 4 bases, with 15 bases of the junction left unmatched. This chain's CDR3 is CASSANFRGPAPDTQYF. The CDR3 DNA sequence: TGTGCCAGCAGCGCAAATTTTAGGGGGCCTGCCCCAGATACGCAGTATTTT.

The CDR3 region has the DNA TGTGCCAGCAGCACGCCCGGGACAGGGAGCACTGAAGCTTTCTTT. Amino acids: CASSTPGTGSTEAFF. The gene calls are TRBV7-2 and TRBJ1-1; 9 positions agree with TRBD1. V lost 5 bases and J lost 4; bases outside the gene matches: 8. The CDR3 totals 15 residues. Germline assignment: CDR1 SGHTA and CDR2 FQGNSA.

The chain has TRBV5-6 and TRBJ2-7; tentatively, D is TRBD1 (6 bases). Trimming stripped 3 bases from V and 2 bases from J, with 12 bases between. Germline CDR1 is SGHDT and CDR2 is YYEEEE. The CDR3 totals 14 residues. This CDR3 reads CASSSFGQTYEQYF. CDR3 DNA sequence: TGTGCCAGCAGCTCTTTCGGACAGACCTACGAGCAGTACTTC.

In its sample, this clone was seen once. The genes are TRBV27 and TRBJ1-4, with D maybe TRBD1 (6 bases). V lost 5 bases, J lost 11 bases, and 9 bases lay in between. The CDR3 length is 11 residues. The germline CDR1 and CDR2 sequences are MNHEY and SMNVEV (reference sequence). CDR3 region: CASSPQGKLFF. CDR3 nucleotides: TGTGCCAGCAGTCCGCAGGGGAAACTGTTTTTT.

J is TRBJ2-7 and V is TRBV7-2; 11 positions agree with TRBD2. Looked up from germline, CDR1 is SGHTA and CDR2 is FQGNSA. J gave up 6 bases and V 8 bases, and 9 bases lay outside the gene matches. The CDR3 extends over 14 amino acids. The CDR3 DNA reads TGTGCCAGCCGATTAGCGGGGGGGCCCCCCGAGCAGTACTTC. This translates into CASRLAGGPPEQYF.

This CDR3 is CASSHNMNTEAFF. As DNA, the CDR3 is TGTGCCAGCAGCCATAACATGAACACTGAAGCTTTCTTT. The chain uses TRBV3-1 (or the pseudogene TRBV3-2) and TRBJ1-1, with unresolved D. CDR3 length: 13 residues. Looked up from germline, CDR1 is LGHDT and CDR2 is YNNKEL (reference sequence). V was trimmed by 3 bases and J by 0 bases, leaving 5 bases between them.

CDR3 DNA: TGTGCCAGTACAATCCAGGGGGCGGGGGAGCAGTACTTC. Its protein is CASTIQGAGEQYF. The chain carries TRBV2 and TRBJ2-7; 8 bases map to TRBD1. CDR3 length equals 13 residues. From germline, CDR1 is SNHLY and CDR2 FYNNEI. V dropped 9 bases and J dropped 7; count of bases not matched to a gene: 11.

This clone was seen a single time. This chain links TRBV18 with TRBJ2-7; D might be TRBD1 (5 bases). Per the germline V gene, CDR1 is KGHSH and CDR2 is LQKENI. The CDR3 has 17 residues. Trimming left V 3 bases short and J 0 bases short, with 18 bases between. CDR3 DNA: TGTGCCAGCTCACCCTCTTTGGCAGGACACAGCTCCTACGAGCAGTACTTC. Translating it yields CASSPSLAGHSSYEQYF.

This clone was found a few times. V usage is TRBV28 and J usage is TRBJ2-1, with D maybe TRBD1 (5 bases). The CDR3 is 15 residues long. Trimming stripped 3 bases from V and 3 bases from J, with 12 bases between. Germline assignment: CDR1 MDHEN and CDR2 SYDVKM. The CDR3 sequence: CASSLGLTVYNEQFF. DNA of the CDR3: TGTGCCAGCAGTTTGGGGCTCACGGTCTACAATGAGCAGTTCTTC.

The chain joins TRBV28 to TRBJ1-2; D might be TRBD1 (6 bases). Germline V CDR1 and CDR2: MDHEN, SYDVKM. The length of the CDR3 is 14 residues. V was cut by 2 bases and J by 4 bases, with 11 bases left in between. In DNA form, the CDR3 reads TGTGCCAGCAGTTTAAGGACAGAGAGCTATGGCTACACCTTC. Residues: CASSLRTESYGYTF.